These T cell receptor beta chains were read from a single sample in a study of blood T cell repertoires in COVID-19. Assay used: immunoSEQ multiplex PCR; TCRdb lists only in-frame clones, some missing. The sample lists 150,000 to 200,000 clones; around 80% were seen once. The sample was PBMCs or T cells enriched from blood (not recorded which). The receptors here all came from a man aged 50 to 60 who had recovered from COVID-19. Each CDR3 is given with its conserved first and last residue. Fields, in order: J gene, V gene, D gene, CDR3 protein. D genes are given only for firm matches.

TRBJ1-1	TRBV14	.	CASSDPEWTEAFF
TRBJ1-1	TRBV4-3	.	CASSQVQGYTEAFF
TRBJ1-1	TRBV29-1	.	CRVVENTEAFF
TRBJ2-2	TRBV6-5	.	CASSPVPRGTGELFF
TRBJ2-7	TRBV2	.	CASREVIPGEQYF
TRBJ2-2	TRBV18	TRBD1	CASSSLSRGLVAGELFF
TRBJ2-2	TRBV24-1	TRBD2	CATGGDTGELFF
TRBJ2-5	TRBV4-2	TRBD2	CASSQDVIAGGGTQYF
TRBJ2-1	TRBV6-4	TRBD2	CASSVGGGYNEQFF
TRBJ2-1	TRBV7-2	TRBD2	CASSLVAGGYNEQFF
TRBJ1-2	TRBV9	.	CASSAGATGGYTF
TRBJ1-2	TRBV2	TRBD1	CASQPGQHYGYTF
TRBJ2-2	TRBV7-3	.	CASSPDNKAGELFF
TRBJ2-3	TRBV13	.	CASSDRTQTDTQYF
TRBJ1-1	TRBV3-1/TRBV3-2	.	CASSPWGGAEAFF
TRBJ2-5	TRBV27	TRBD1	CASSQGTGETTQYF
TRBJ1-1	TRBV19	.	CASSGGRNTEAFF
TRBJ2-1	TRBV19	.	CASSKIGHRSYNEQFF
TRBJ2-7	TRBV3-1/TRBV3-2	.	CASSQGTGSYEQYF
TRBJ1-3	TRBV19	TRBD1	CATTDRATGNTIYF
TRBJ2-7	TRBV9	.	CASSVAIESSYEQYF
TRBJ1-2	TRBV19	.	CASSMASLGNYGYTF
TRBJ2-5	TRBV10-3	.	CAISGPGEETQYF
TRBJ1-5	TRBV19	.	CASSSVQGLGNQPQHF
TRBJ2-1	TRBV7-9	.	CASSLAAGNGEQFF
TRBJ1-5	TRBV6-2/TRBV6-3	.	CASSPNGISPQHF
TRBJ1-4	TRBV18	.	CASSSEAPATNEKLFF
TRBJ1-1	TRBV19	.	CASRGIGDTEAFF
TRBJ2-5	TRBV3-1/TRBV3-2	.	CASSHWTDETQYF